This record looks at one T cell receptor (beta chain) sequence and its context. This entry comes from a study of blood T cell repertoires in COVID-19. At the level of the study: COVID-19 samples from acute and convalescent phases originated in the United States, Italy and Spain.

Original data processing: Amplification from reference gene primers served as the basis for estimated nucleated cell counts. Some clones are missing from TCRdb's copy, which holds only in-frame ones; the method was immunoSEQ multiplex PCR. D and trimming were read from the DNA, whereas the V and J calls and clone size are those reported in that table. The table lists approximately 110,000 clones, roughly 85% of them singletons. Germline V gene sequence: CDR1 KGHSH, CDR2 LQKENI. V was cut by 2 bases and J by 5 bases, with 12 bases left in between. CDR3 length equals 14 residues. The receptor's source is a woman older than 75 with COVID-19, enrolled during active disease. The sample was peripheral blood. The V call is TRBV18, the J call TRBJ2-5; the D gene is possibly TRBD1 (5 bases). The CDR3 bases are TGTGCCAGCTCACCATCGGACATAGGGGAGACCCAGTACTTC. The encoded protein is CASSPSDIGETQYF. Full variable domain (missing parts from reference TRBV18 and TRBJ2-5): NAGVMQNPRHLVRRRGQEARLRCSPMKGHSHVYWYRQLPEEGLKFMVYLQKENIIDESGMPKERFSAEFPKEGPSILRIQQVVRGDSAAYFCASSPSDIGETQYFGPGTRLLVL.